This T cell receptor beta chain was documented in a study of T cell changes during pregnancy in multiple sclerosis. The V and J ends lost 4 bases and 2 bases respectively, with 10 bases between them. From germline, CDR1 is MRHNA and CDR2 SNTAGT. The CDR3 is made up of 14 amino acids. TCRdb's table, derived via immunoSEQ multiplex PCR, lists solely in-frame clones and lacks some. The table records 75,000 to 90,000 clones, 91% of them present only once. This receptor was identified in a female donor in good health, serving as a control in a pregnancy study. Some clones in this sample may be carry-over from other donors' samples. The specimen was PBMCs, collected in the first trimester of pregnancy. V usage is TRBV6-4 and J usage is TRBJ2-3, with a tentative D call TRBD1 (6 bases). The DNA for the CDR3 is TGTGCCAGCAGTGTTACAGGGTCCACAGATACGCAGTATTTT. Translating gives CASSVTGSTDTQYF.